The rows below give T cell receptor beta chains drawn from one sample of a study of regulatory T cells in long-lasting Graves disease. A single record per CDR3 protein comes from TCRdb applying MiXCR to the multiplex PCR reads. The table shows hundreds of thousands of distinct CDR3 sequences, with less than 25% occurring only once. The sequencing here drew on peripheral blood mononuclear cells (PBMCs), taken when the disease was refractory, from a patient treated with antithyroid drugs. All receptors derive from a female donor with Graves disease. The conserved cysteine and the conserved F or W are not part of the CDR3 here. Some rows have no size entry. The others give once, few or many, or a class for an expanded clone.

cdr3_aa: ASSWDGAYEQY; v_call: TRBV11-1; clone_size: many; j_call: TRBJ2-7
cdr3_aa: ASSELGSSYNSPLH; v_call: TRBV6-2/TRBV6-3; clone_size: -; j_call: TRBJ1-6
cdr3_aa: ASSSHRGKTYEQY; v_call: TRBV11-2; clone_size: many; j_call: TRBJ2-7
cdr3_aa: ASIVSRIPSYEQY; v_call: TRBV5-8; clone_size: many; j_call: TRBJ2-7
cdr3_aa: AISLGGDTQY; v_call: TRBV10-3; clone_size: -; j_call: TRBJ2-3
cdr3_aa: ASSPRKGPSEAF; v_call: TRBV27; clone_size: many; j_call: TRBJ1-1
cdr3_aa: ASSWAGGEGYT; v_call: TRBV2; clone_size: many; j_call: TRBJ1-2
cdr3_aa: ATSDYAGIQPQH; v_call: TRBV24-1; clone_size: few; j_call: TRBJ1-5
cdr3_aa: AWSRTGVNQPQH; v_call: TRBV30; clone_size: -; j_call: TRBJ1-5
cdr3_aa: ASSLRSSSYNSPLH; v_call: TRBV12-3/TRBV12-4; clone_size: many; j_call: TRBJ1-6
cdr3_aa: ATQRGGYEQY; v_call: TRBV28; clone_size: many; j_call: TRBJ2-7
cdr3_aa: ASSSRTEGGYEQY; v_call: TRBV28; clone_size: many; j_call: TRBJ2-7
cdr3_aa: ASATLLGQY; v_call: TRBV28; clone_size: few; j_call: TRBJ2-7
cdr3_aa: RGGGNTEAF; v_call: TRBV20-1; clone_size: -; j_call: TRBJ1-1
cdr3_aa: ASSLMTENTGELF; v_call: TRBV4-1; clone_size: few; j_call: TRBJ2-2
cdr3_aa: SAQVPSGQETQY; v_call: TRBV20-1; clone_size: -; j_call: TRBJ2-5
cdr3_aa: ASTPGGVLTQY; v_call: TRBV7-9; clone_size: -; j_call: TRBJ2-5
cdr3_aa: ASSTRDGATNEKLF; v_call: TRBV6-1; clone_size: many; j_call: TRBJ1-4
cdr3_aa: ASSPTGLGRGYT; v_call: TRBV6-1; clone_size: -; j_call: TRBJ1-2
cdr3_aa: ASGLVRAGAPGANVLT; v_call: TRBV12-5; clone_size: many; j_call: TRBJ2-6
cdr3_aa: ASTRGTLGANVLT; v_call: TRBV9; clone_size: few; j_call: TRBJ2-6
cdr3_aa: ASSLIAGSSYEQY; v_call: TRBV7-3; clone_size: few; j_call: TRBJ2-7
cdr3_aa: ASSLGGRNRRRSNYGYT; v_call: TRBV7-2; clone_size: once; j_call: TRBJ1-2
cdr3_aa: ASSFHLLGGQPGTNYGYT; v_call: TRBV12-3/TRBV12-4; clone_size: many; j_call: TRBJ1-2